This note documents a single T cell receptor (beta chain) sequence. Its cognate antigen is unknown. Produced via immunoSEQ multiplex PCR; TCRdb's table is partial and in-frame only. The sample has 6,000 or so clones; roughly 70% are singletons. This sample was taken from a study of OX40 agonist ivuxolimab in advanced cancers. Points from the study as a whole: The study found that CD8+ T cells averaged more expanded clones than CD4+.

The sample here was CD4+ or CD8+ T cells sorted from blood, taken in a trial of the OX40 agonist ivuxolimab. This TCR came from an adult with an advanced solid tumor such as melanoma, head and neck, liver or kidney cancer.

CDR3 nucleotides: TGTGCCAGCAGTTACCTAGCGGGATTTGGAGATACGCAGTATTTT. This encodes CASSYLAGFGDTQYF. This rearrangement joins TRBV6-6 to TRBJ2-3, with 9 bases matching TRBD2. The CDR3 is 15 amino acids. V trimming: 2 bases; J trimming: 5 bases; junction bases outside the gene matches: 5. CDR1 is MNHNY, CDR2 SVGAGI, per germline (reference sequence).